The 31 T cell receptor beta chains below all came from one sample that was sequenced in a study of cytomegalovirus exposure and HLA in healthy donors. Primers: 60 Vbeta forward and 13 Jbeta reverse. Produced via immunoSEQ multiplex PCR; TCRdb's table is partial and in-frame only. The sample comprises around 150,000 clones, 50% to 75% of which are singletons, and 5.5% to 9% rests with the top ten. The source material was PBMCs. The receptors originated from a woman aged 55-70 years in good health and CMV-seropositive.

The gene calls are TRBV9 and TRBJ1-4; D is uncertain. V was cut by 3 bases and J by 1 base, with 10 bases left in between. The V gene's germline CDR1 is SGDLS and CDR2 YYNGEE. The CDR3 spans 15 residues. CDR3 sequence reads: CASSGTTGTNEKLFF. Here the CDR3 DNA reads TGTGCCAGCAGCGGTACGACTGGAACTAATGAAAAACTGTTTTTT.

This clone was seen just once. The genes are TRBV29-1 and TRBJ2-2, with D maybe TRBD2 (6 bases). With 3 bases removed from V and 4 bases from J, the gap between germline ends came to 12 bases. This CDR3 contains 14 residues. The germline V gene encodes CDR1 SQVTM and CDR2 ANQGSEA. The CDR3 DNA sequence: TGCAGCGTTGACCCCGGGAGTGTCACCGGGGAGCTGTTTTTT. This encodes CSVDPGSVTGELFF.

The chain uses TRBV30 and TRBJ2-5, with 7 positions matching TRBD2. The end of the DNA fits TRBJ2-7 better, so the J call may be wrong. The germline CDR1 and CDR2 sequences are GTSNPN and SVGIG (reference sequence). The CDR3 totals 13 residues. CDR3 DNA: TGTGCCTTTCAGCGGGAACCTCCCTACGAGCAGTACTTC. Encoded protein: CAFQREPPYEQYF.

The rearrangement uses TRBV6-4 and TRBJ2-4; 11 bases map to TRBD2. This CDR3 comprises 15 residues. Germline V CDR1 and CDR2: MRHNA, SNTAGT. The J segment lost 7 bases and the V segment lost 7 bases, leaving 9 bases of the junction unmatched. CDR3 residues: CASTASSGRWNIQYF. In nucleotides, the CDR3 is TGTGCCAGCACGGCCTCTAGCGGGAGGTGGAACATTCAGTACTTC.

This chain connects TRBV28 to TRBJ2-7; perhaps TRBD1 as D (6 bases). CDR1 and CDR2 (germline): MDHEN, SYDVKM. V lost 5 bases and J 5 bases, leaving 16 bases between the germline ends. This CDR3 has 14 residues. This CDR3 reads CASSPTGSSDEQYF. The CDR3 DNA sequence: TGTGCCAGCAGTCCGACAGGATCGAGCGACGAGCAGTACTTC. The full variable domain, with the rest looked up from reference TRBV28 and TRBJ2-7, is DVKVTQSSRYLVKRTGEKVFLECVQDMDHENMFWYRQDPGLGLRLIYFSYDVKMKEKGDIPEGYSVSREKKERFSLILESASTNQTSMYLCASSPTGSSDEQYFGPGTRLTVT.

The chain has TRBV2 and TRBJ1-5, with D perhaps TRBD1 (6 bases). With 9 bases removed from V and 7 bases from J, the gap between germline ends came to 19 bases. Germline V gene sequence: CDR1 SNHLY, CDR2 FYNNEI. The CDR3 sequence is 14 residues long. CDR3 DNA: TGTGCCAGAGACCCATACAGGGCAGAACAGCCCCAGCATTTT. Translation gives CARDPYRAEQPQHF. Using reference TRBV2 and TRBJ1-5 for the parts outside the CDR3, the full variable domain is EPEVTQTPSHQVTQMGQEVILRCVPISNHLYFYWYRQILGQKVEFLVSFYNNEISEKSEIFDDQFSVERPDGSNFTLKIRSTKLEDSAMYFCARDPYRAEQPQHFGDGTRLSIL.

In this sample, this clone turned up a few times. V is TRBV9 and J is TRBJ1-5, with TRBD1 matching 7 bases. Unmatched junction bases numbered 5, after V lost 0 bases and J lost 2 bases. Per germline, CDR1 SGDLS and CDR2 YYNGEE. The CDR3 has 16 residues. DNA for the CDR3: TGTGCCAGCAGCGTAGGGGCAGGGGGAGGCAATCAGCCCCAGCATTTT. This gives the protein CASSVGAGGGNQPQHF.

J is TRBJ2-1 and V is TRBV18, with TRBD2 identical over 14 bases. The length of the CDR3 is 17 residues. In germline, CDR1 is KGHSH, CDR2 LQKENI. V dropped 2 bases and J dropped 9; count of bases not matched to a gene: 9. CDR3 region: CASSPSGTSGSLGEQFF. CDR3 sequence (DNA): TGTGCCAGCTCACCATCGGGGACTAGCGGGAGCCTAGGTGAGCAGTTCTTC.

This rearrangement joins TRBV7-9 to TRBJ2-3; D is undetermined. CDR3 length: 14 amino acids. V dropped 5 bases and J dropped 0 bases, with 9 bases sitting between them. The germline CDR1 and CDR2 sequences are SEHNR and FQNEAQ (reference sequence). This CDR3 reads CASSPGFSTDTQYF. In DNA, the CDR3 is TGTGCCAGCAGCCCAGGCTTTAGCACAGATACGCAGTATTTT.

V usage is TRBV29-1 and J usage is TRBJ2-1; D call uncertain. The CDR3 spans 15 residues. Trimming took off 3 bases at V and 4 bases at J, with 16 bases between the two ends. CDR1 SQVTM and CDR2 ANQGSEA come from the germline V gene. CDR3 residues: CSVDGDSAGYNEQFF. CDR3 nucleotide sequence: TGCAGCGTTGATGGAGACTCCGCTGGATACAATGAGCAGTTCTTC.

This chain uses TRBV6-6 with TRBJ2-7; perhaps TRBD2 as D (5 bases). Germline CDR1 is MNHNY and CDR2 is SVGAGI (reference sequence). The CDR3 totals 14 residues. V gave up 8 bases and J gave up 9 bases, with 23 bases separating them. The CDR3 spells CASPHEGALLGQYF. CDR3 nucleotide sequence: TGTGCCAGCCCACATGAGGGAGCCCTCCTGGGGCAGTACTTC.

V gene TRBV11-3 combines with J gene TRBJ2-7; D possibly corresponds to TRBD2 (6 bases). V was clipped by 5 bases and J by 0 bases, with 8 bases between them. This CDR3 region has 13 residues. Germline V gene data show CDR1 as SGHNT and CDR2 as YENEEA. CDR3 sequence reads: CASSRDSSYEQYF. CDR3 DNA sequence: TGTGCCAGCAGCCGGGACTCCTCCTACGAGCAGTACTTC. Drawing the rest from reference TRBV11-3 and TRBJ2-7, the complete variable domain is EAGVVQSPRYKIIEKKQPVAFWCNPISGHNTLYWYLQNLGQGPELLIRYENEEAVDDSQLPKDRFSAERLKGVDSTLKIQPAELGDSAVYLCASSRDSSYEQYFGPGTRLTVT.

This clone was counted a few times. This chain connects TRBV28 to TRBJ2-2, with unresolved D. The germline CDR1 and CDR2 sequences are MDHEN and SYDVKM. The CDR3 contains 12 residues. V lost 6 bases, J lost 7 bases, and 9 bases lay in between. In DNA form, the CDR3 reads TGTGCCAGCAGAAAGTTCGGCGGGGAGCTGTTTTTT. This codes for CASRKFGGELFF.

The chain employs TRBV2 and TRBJ2-2, with 10 positions matching TRBD2. This CDR3 region has 15 residues. The germline V gene encodes CDR1 SNHLY and CDR2 FYNNEI. V dropped 4 bases and J dropped 7; count of bases not matched to a gene: 6. In DNA form, the CDR3 reads TGTGCCAGCAGTGCTCTAGCGGGAGTTCACGGGGAGCTGTTTTTT. Its protein is CASSALAGVHGELFF.

This chain links TRBV10-3 with TRBJ2-5, with D possibly matching TRBD2 (5 bases). Germline V gives CDR1 ENHRY, CDR2 SYGVKD. The CDR3 is 14 amino acids. Trimming took 0 bases from V and 5 from J, leaving 10 bases between them. The CDR3: CAISESGVRETQYF. Here the CDR3 DNA reads TGTGCCATCAGTGAGTCGGGAGTTCGGGAGACCCAGTACTTC.

The chain uses TRBV30 and TRBJ2-1; the match to TRBD2 covers 7 bases. CDR3 size: 15 residues. Germline V gene sequence: CDR1 GTSNPN, CDR2 SVGIG (reference sequence). The V and J ends lost 4 bases and 4 bases, in that order; junction bases with no gene match: 10. The CDR3 region has the DNA TGTGCCTGGATCGATCTAGCGGATCTTTACAATGAGCAGTTCTTC. This codes for CAWIDLADLYNEQFF.

The chain couples TRBV18 to TRBJ2-7; D is uncertain. Looked up from germline, CDR1 is KGHSH and CDR2 is LQKENI. The CDR3 totals 13 residues. V was trimmed by 3 bases and J by 4 bases, leaving 10 bases between them. The CDR3 loop reads CASSPSPQYEQYF. The CDR3 coding sequence is TGTGCCAGCTCACCCAGTCCCCAGTACGAGCAGTACTTC.

V is TRBV6-6 and J is TRBJ1-1; TRBD1 matches 11 bases. CDR1 and CDR2 (germline): MNHNY, SVGAGI (reference sequence). Trimming cost V 5 bases and J 4 bases; bases outside gene matches: 6. This CDR3 region has 15 residues. CDR3: CASSRTGGEGTEAFF. The CDR3 DNA reads TGTGCCAGCAGTCGGACAGGGGGCGAGGGCACTGAAGCTTTCTTT.

The gene calls are TRBV18 and TRBJ1-5, with a tentative D call TRBD1 (5 bases). In germline, CDR1 is KGHSH, CDR2 LQKENI. The CDR3 is 13 residues long. Trimming took 3 bases from V and 7 from J, leaving 10 bases between them. CDR3 sequence: CASSPAGNQPQHF. DNA of the CDR3: TGTGCCAGCTCACCGGCAGGGAACCAGCCCCAGCATTTT.

The chain recombines TRBV9 with TRBJ2-7; 7 nucleotides align to TRBD2. The CDR3 spans 13 residues. Looked up from germline, CDR1 is SGDLS and CDR2 is YYNGEE. Trimming removed 4 bases from V and 6 bases from J; junction bases left unmatched: 7. CDR3 DNA sequence: TGTGCCAGCAGCAGCGGGGCAGAGAGCGAGCAGTACTTC. It encodes CASSSGAESEQYF.

Comments on this clone: Different DNA sequences within this sample yield the same CDR3. The gene calls are TRBV28 and TRBJ1-1, with 7 bases aligning to TRBD1. The J segment lost 0 bases and the V segment lost 4 bases, leaving 2 bases of the junction unmatched. CDR1 is MDHEN, CDR2 SYDVKM, per germline. This CDR3 is built from 14 residues. In nucleotides, the CDR3 is TGTGCCAGCAGTTCGACAGGGCTGAACACTGAAGCTTTCTTT. It specifies CASSSTGLNTEAFF.

V is TRBV28 and J is TRBJ2-5; possible D gene TRBD1, 6 bases. The V gene's germline CDR1 is MDHEN and CDR2 SYDVKM. This CDR3 comprises 16 residues. V gave up 1 base and J gave up 1 base, with 13 bases separating them. CDR3 sequence (DNA): TGTGCCAGCAGTTTATTAGAGGGGGACGGCCAAGAGACCCAGTACTTC. Translated, it gives CASSLLEGDGQETQYF.

V gene TRBV29-1 combines with J gene TRBJ2-1; 10 nucleotides agree with TRBD1. V shed 5 bases and J 3 bases; nucleotides not matched to a gene: 4. This CDR3 has 14 residues. The V gene's germline CDR1 is SQVTM and CDR2 ANQGSEA. The CDR3 region is CSVHRDRGYNEQFF. The CDR3 DNA reads as TGCAGCGTTCACCGGGACAGGGGCTACAATGAGCAGTTCTTC.

The rearrangement uses TRBV19 and TRBJ1-5, with a tentative D call TRBD1 (5 bases). The V end was cut by 5 bases, the J end by 2 bases, with 13 bases between. This CDR3 region has 15 residues. CDR1 and CDR2 (germline): LNHDA, SQIVND (reference sequence). CDR3 nucleotides: TGTGCCAGTAGTGTCCGTCCCAGGGGCAATCAGCCCCAGCATTTT. This encodes CASSVRPRGNQPQHF. The full variable domain, rest sourced from reference TRBV19 and TRBJ1-5, is DGGITQSPKYLFRKEGQNVTLSCEQNLNHDAMYWYRQDPGQGLRLIYYSQIVNDFQKGDIAEGYSVSREKKESFPLTVTSAQKNPTAFYLCASSVRPRGNQPQHFGDGTRLSIL.

This chain joins TRBV6-5 and TRBJ2-1; TRBD2 matches 8 bases. CDR1 and CDR2 (germline): MNHEY, SVGAGI. The CDR3 covers 12 residues. J was trimmed by 6 bases and V by 6 bases; bases with no gene match: 1. The CDR3 is CASSGTSNEQFF. DNA for the CDR3: TGTGCCAGCAGCGGGACTAGCAATGAGCAGTTCTTC.

The chain combines TRBV28 with TRBJ2-7, with a tentative D call TRBD2 (6 bases). The CDR3 runs 17 residues. Germline V lookup: CDR1 MDHEN, CDR2 SYDVKM. The V end was cut by 11 bases, the J end by 0 bases, with 26 bases between. The CDR3 coding sequence is TGTGCCGCTGCCTCACTCGTGCGGGGCTGGACCTCCTACGAGCAGTACTTC. This gives the protein CAAASLVRGWTSYEQYF. The full variable domain, completed using reference TRBV28 and TRBJ2-7, is DVKVTQSSRYLVKRTGEKVFLECVQDMDHENMFWYRQDPGLGLRLIYFSYDVKMKEKGDIPEGYSVSREKKERFSLILESASTNQTSMYLCAAASLVRGWTSYEQYFGPGTRLTVT.

CDR3 DNA: TGTGCCAGCAGCTATCGGGACACCGCTAACTATGGCTACACCTTC. Amino acid sequence: CASSYRDTANYGYTF. The chain carries TRBV14 and TRBJ1-2, with D possibly matching TRBD1 (6 bases). V was pared by 5 bases and J by 0 bases, with 13 bases between. The germline gives CDR1 SGHDN, CDR2 FVKESK. CDR3 length equals 15 residues.

The rearrangement uses TRBV21-1 and TRBJ1-5. TRBV21-1 is a pseudogene segment. This CDR3 contains 12 residues. This CDR3 is CAVKGGAQPQHF. CDR3 in DNA: TGTGCCGTAAAAGGAGGGGCTCAGCCCCAGCATTTT.

The rearrangement uses TRBV7-2 and TRBJ1-2; TRBD1 matches at 11 bases. This CDR3 contains 15 residues. J lost 2 bases, V lost 5 bases, and 4 bases had no gene match. The germline gives CDR1 SGHTA, CDR2 FQGNSA. CDR3 amino acids: CASSAWDRGNYGYTF. The CDR3 DNA follows: TGTGCCAGCAGCGCCTGGGACAGGGGGAACTATGGCTACACCTTC.

The CDR3 region has the DNA TGTGCCAGCTCACCACTACATACAGATACGCAGTATTTT. It encodes CASSPLHTDTQYF. The V call is TRBV18, the J call TRBJ2-3; no reliable D call. Germline lookup yields CDR1 KGHSH and CDR2 LQKENI. The CDR3 sequence is 13 residues long. Trimming shortened V by 1 base and J by 3 bases, and 5 bases separated the two germline ends.

Concerning this clone itself: The junction and the germline gene differ at one end; a read error may be behind it. The same CDR3 is also encoded by other DNA sequences in this sample. CDR3 DNA sequence: TGCGCCATCAGTAGCCGGTACGAGCAGTACTTC. It is translated as CAISSRYEQYF. V gene TRBV10-3 combines with J gene TRBJ2-7, with no clear D. The CDR3 is made up of 11 amino acids. Germline assignment: CDR1 ENHRY and CDR2 SYGVKD.